This TCR beta chain came from a study of T cells in localized non-small cell lung cancer. Method: immunoSEQ multiplex PCR; TCRdb's copy keeps in-frame clones and lacks some. The sample comprises roughly 13,000 clones, approximately 89% of which are singletons, and 2.7% rests with the top ten. Note on this clone: Its antigen is still unknown.

Points from the study as a whole: Uninvolved adjacent lung had the highest recorded T cell clonality, with tumor below it. Sequencing was restricted to one tumor region; therefore, heterogeneity remains possible.

The CDR3 sequence is 12 residues long. Losses at the gene ends were 4 bases for V and 9 bases for J; bases not matched to a gene: 6. Germline V lookup: CDR1 SGHNT, CDR2 YYREEE (reference sequence). Sequences were derived from peripheral blood mononuclear cells, sampled before any cancer treatment. The V call is TRBV5-4, the J call TRBJ1-1, with TRBD1 matching over 7 bases. This TCR derives from a man aged 40 to 70 with stage III lung adenocarcinoma. The CDR3 DNA reads TGTGCCAGCAGCCCCGGGACAGAGCAAGCTTTCTTT. Amino acid sequence: CASSPGTEQAFF.